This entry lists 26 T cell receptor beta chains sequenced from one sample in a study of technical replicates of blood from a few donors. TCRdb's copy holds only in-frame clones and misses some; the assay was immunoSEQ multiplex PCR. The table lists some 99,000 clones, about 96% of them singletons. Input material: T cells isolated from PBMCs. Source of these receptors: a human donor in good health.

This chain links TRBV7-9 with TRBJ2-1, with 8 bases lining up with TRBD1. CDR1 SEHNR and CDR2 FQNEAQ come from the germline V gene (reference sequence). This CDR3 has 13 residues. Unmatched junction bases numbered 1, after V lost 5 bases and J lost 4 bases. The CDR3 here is CASSRTGYNEQFF. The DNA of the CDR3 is TGTGCCAGCAGCAGGACAGGGTACAATGAGCAGTTCTTC.

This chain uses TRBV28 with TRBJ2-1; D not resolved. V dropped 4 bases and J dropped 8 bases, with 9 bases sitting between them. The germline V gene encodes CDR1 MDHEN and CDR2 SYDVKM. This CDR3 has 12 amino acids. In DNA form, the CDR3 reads TGTGCCAGCAGTTCCCCCCTACATGAGCAGTTCTTC. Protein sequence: CASSSPLHEQFF. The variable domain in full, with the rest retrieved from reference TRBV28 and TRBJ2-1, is DVKVTQSSRYLVKRTGEKVFLECVQDMDHENMFWYRQDPGLGLRLIYFSYDVKMKEKGDIPEGYSVSREKKERFSLILESASTNQTSMYLCASSSPLHEQFFGPGTRLTVL.

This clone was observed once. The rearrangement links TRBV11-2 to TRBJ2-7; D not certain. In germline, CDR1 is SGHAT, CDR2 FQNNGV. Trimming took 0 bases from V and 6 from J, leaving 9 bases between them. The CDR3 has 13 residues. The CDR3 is CASSLEGPGEQYF. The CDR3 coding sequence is TGTGCCAGCAGCTTAGAAGGTCCAGGCGAGCAGTACTTC.

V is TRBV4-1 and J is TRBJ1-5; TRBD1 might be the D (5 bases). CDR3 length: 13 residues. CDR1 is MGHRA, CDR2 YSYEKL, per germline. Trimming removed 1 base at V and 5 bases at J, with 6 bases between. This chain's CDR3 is CASSQVGDQPQHF. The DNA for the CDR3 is TGCGCCAGCAGCCAAGTAGGGGATCAGCCCCAGCATTTT.

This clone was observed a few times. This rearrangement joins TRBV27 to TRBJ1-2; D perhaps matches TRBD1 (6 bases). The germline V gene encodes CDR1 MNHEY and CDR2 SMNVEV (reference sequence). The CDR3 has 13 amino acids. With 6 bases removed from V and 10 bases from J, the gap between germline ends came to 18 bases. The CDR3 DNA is TGTGCCAGCAGCCGGGACATGCTGGTACCCTACACCTTC. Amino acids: CASSRDMLVPYTF.

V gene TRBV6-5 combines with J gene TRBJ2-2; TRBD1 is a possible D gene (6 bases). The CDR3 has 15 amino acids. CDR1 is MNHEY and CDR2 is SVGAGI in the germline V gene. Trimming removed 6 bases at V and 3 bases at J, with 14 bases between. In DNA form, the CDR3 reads TGTGCCAGCAGAACGGGACAAAGCTACACCGGGGAGCTGTTTTTT. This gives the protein CASRTGQSYTGELFF.

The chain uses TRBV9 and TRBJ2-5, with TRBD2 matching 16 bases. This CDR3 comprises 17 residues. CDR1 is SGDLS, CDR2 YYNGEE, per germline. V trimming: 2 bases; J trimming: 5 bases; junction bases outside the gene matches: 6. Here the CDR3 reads CASSVVGLAGGPETQYF. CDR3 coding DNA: TGTGCCAGCAGCGTGGTGGGACTAGCGGGGGGGCCGGAGACCCAGTACTTC.

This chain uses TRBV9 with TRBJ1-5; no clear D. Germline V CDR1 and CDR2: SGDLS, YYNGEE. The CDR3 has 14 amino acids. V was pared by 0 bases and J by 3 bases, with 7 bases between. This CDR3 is CASSVADNNQPQHF. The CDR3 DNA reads TGTGCCAGCAGCGTAGCAGATAACAATCAGCCCCAGCATTTT.

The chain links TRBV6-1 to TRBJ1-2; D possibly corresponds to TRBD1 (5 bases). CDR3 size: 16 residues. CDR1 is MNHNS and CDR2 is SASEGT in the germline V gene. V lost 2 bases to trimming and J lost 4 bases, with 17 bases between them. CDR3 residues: CASSEIFGREGYGYTF. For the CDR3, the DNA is TGTGCCAGCAGTGAAATCTTCGGCAGGGAGGGCTATGGCTACACCTTC.

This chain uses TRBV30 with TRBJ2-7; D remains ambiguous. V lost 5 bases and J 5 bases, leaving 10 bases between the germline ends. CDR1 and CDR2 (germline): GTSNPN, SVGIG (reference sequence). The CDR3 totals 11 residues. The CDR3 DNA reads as TGTGCCTGGTACCTTCGAGACGAGCAGTACTTC. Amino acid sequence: CAWYLRDEQYF.

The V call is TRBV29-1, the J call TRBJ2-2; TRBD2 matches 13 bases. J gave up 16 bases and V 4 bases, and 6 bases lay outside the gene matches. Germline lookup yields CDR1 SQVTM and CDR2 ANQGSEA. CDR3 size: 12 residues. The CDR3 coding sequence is TGCAGCGTTGTAACTAGCGGGAGGGCCCAGTTTTTT. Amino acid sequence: CSVVTSGRAQFF.

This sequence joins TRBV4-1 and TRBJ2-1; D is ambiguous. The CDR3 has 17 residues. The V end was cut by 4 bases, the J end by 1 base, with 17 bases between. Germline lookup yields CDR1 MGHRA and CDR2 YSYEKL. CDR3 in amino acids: CASSLQSPGGSYNEQFF. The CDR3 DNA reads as TGCGCCAGCAGCCTCCAGTCTCCGGGTGGGTCCTACAATGAGCAGTTCTTC.

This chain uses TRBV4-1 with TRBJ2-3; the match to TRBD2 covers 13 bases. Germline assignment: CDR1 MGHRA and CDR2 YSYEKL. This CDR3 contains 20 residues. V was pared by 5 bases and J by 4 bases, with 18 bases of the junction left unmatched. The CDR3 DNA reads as TGCGCCAGCAGCTTACCCGGACTAGCGGGGGCCTCAGGTTTCGCAGATACGCAGTATTTT. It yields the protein CASSLPGLAGASGFADTQYF.

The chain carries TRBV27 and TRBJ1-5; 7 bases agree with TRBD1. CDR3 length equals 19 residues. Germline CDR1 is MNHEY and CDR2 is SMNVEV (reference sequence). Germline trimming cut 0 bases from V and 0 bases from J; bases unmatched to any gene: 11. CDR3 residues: CASSLSIYRDSLSNQPQHF. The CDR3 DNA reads TGTGCCAGCAGTTTATCGATTTACCGGGACAGCCTTAGCAATCAGCCCCAGCATTTT.

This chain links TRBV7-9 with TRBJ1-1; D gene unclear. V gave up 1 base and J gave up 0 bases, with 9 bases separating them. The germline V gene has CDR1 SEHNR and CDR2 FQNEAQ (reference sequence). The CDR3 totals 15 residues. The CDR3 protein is CASSLEQEMNTEAFF. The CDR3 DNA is TGTGCCAGCAGCTTAGAGCAGGAAATGAACACTGAAGCTTTCTTT.

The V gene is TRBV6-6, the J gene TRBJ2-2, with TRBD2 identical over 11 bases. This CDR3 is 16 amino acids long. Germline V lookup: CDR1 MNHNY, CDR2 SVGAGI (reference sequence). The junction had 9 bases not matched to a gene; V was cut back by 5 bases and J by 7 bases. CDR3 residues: CASSRSGGAVGGELFF. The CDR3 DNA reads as TGTGCCAGCAGTCGTAGCGGGGGGGCCGTTGGCGGGGAGCTGTTTTTT.

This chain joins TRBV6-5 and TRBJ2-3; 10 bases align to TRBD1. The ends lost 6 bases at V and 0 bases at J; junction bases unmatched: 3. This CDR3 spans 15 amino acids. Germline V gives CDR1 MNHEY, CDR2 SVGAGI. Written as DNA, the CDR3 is TGTGCCAGCAGACGACAGGGGGCCAGCACAGATACGCAGTATTTT. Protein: CASRRQGASTDTQYF.

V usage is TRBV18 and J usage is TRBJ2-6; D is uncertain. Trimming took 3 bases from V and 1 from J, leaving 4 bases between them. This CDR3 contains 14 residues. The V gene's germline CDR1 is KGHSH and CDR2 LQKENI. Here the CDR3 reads CASSPESGANVLTF. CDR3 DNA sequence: TGTGCCAGCTCACCCGAGTCTGGGGCCAACGTCCTGACTTTC.

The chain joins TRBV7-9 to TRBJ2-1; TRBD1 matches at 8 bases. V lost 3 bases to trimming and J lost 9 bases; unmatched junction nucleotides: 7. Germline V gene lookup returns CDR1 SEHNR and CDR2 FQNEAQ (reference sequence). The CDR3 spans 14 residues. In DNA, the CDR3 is TGTGCCAGCAGCTTTACAGGGGGGTCCGGTGAGCAGTTCTTC. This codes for CASSFTGGSGEQFF.

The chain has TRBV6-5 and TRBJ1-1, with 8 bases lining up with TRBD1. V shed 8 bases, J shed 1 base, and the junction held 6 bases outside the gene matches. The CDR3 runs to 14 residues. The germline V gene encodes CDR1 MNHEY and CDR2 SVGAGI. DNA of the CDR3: TGTGCCAGCGGACAGGGCTACGCGAACACTGAAGCTTTCTTT. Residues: CASGQGYANTEAFF.

The CDR3 reads CSVGGQPDYSSYEQYF. CDR3 sequence (DNA): TGCAGCGTTGGAGGACAGCCAGACTACAGCTCCTACGAGCAGTACTTC. The rearrangement links TRBV29-1 to TRBJ2-7; a weak D match, TRBD1 (6 bases). Germline values: CDR1 SQVTM, CDR2 ANQGSEA. V gave up 4 bases and J gave up 0 bases, with 19 bases separating them. The CDR3 is 16 residues long.

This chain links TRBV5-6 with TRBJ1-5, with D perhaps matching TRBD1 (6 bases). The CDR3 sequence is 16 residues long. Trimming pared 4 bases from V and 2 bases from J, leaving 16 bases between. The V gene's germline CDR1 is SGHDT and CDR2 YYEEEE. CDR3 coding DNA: TGTGCCAGCAGCACCACGGACAGAGGAGGCAATCAGCCCCAGCATTTT. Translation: CASSTTDRGGNQPQHF. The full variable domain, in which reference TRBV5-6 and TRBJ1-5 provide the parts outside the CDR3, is DAGVTQSPTHLIKTRGQQVTLRCSPKSGHDTVSWYQQALGQGPQFIFQYYEEEERQRGNFPDRFSGHQFPNYSSELNVNALLLGDSALYLCASSTTDRGGNQPQHFGDGTRLSIL.

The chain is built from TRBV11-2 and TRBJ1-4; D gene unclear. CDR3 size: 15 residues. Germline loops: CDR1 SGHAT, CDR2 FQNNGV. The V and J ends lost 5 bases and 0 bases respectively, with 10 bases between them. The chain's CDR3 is CASSPKLTTNEKLFF. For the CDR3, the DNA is TGTGCCAGCAGCCCTAAACTCACAACTAATGAAAAACTGTTTTTT.

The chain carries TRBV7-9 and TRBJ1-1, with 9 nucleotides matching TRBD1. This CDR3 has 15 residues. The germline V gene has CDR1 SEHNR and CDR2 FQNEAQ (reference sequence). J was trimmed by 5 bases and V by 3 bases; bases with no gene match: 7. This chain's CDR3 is CASSLGQGARTEAFF. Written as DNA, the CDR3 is TGTGCCAGCAGCTTGGGACAGGGAGCAAGGACTGAAGCTTTCTTT.

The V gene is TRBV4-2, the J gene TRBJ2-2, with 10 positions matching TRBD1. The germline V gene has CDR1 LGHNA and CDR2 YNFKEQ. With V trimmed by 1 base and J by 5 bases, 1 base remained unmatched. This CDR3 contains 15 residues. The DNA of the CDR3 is TGTGCCAGCAGCCAAGTGGGACAGGGGACCGGGGAGCTGTTTTTT. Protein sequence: CASSQVGQGTGELFF.

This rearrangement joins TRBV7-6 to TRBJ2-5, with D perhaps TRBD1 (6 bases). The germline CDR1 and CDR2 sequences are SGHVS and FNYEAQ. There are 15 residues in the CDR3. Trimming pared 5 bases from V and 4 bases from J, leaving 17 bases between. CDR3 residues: CASSPDSRLVETQYF. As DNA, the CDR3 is TGTGCCAGCAGCCCGGACAGTCGTTTGGTAGAGACCCAGTACTTC. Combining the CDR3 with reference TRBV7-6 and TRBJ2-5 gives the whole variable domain GAGVSQSPRYKVTKRGQDVALRCDPISGHVSLYWYRQALGQGPEFLTYFNYEAQQDKSGLPNDRFSAERPEGSISTLTIQRTEQRDSAMYRCASSPDSRLVETQYFGPGTRLLVL.